This TCR beta chain comes out of a study of cytomegalovirus exposure and HLA in healthy donors. This CDR3 comprises 13 residues. Trimming cost V 8 bases and J 7 bases; bases outside gene matches: 10. CDR1 and CDR2 (germline): MGHDK, SYGVNS. This clone was observed a handful of times. The table came from immunoSEQ multiplex PCR; TCRdb's copy has only in-frame clones and leaves some out. The table shows 140,000 or so clones, with approximately 90% occurring only once. The J gene is TRBJ1-1, the V gene TRBV25-1, with 7 bases matching TRBD1. Source material: PBMCs. This receptor was obtained from a man aged 18 to 35 in good health and CMV-seronegative. The DNA for the CDR3 is TGTGCCAGCTGTGCCGGGACAGCAAATGAAGCTTTCTTT. It codes for CASCAGTANEAFF. The full variable domain, rest sourced from reference TRBV25-1 and TRBJ1-1, is EADIYQTPRYLVIGTGKKITLECSQTMGHDKMYWYQQDPGMELHLIHYSYGVNSTEKGDLSSESTVSRIRTEHFPLTLESARPSHTSQYLCASCAGTANEAFFGQGTRLTVV.